The rows below give T cell receptor beta chains drawn from one sample of a study of T cells in Graves' hyperthyroidism and ophthalmopathy. TCRdb independently ran MiXCR on the multiplex PCR reads; one entry per CDR3 protein. This table has roughly 380,000 distinct CDR3 sequences, approximately 15% appearing once. Material: blood. The source is a woman in her fifties or sixties with Graves' hyperthyroidism. Both conserved end residues are part of each CDR3. A D gene is named only where the DNA matches it firmly. Expanded clones get a size class; other rows say once, few or many, or leave the size out.

D | size | J | V | CDR3 | DNA
NA | NA | TRBJ2-7 | TRBV2 | CASGGLSSYEQYF | TGTGCCAGCGGGGGACTGAGCTCCTACGAGCAGTACTTC
TRBD1 | NA | TRBJ2-7 | TRBV12-3/TRBV12-4 | CASSGTGAPVYEQYF | TGTGCCAGCAGCGGGACAGGGGCACCCGTATACGAGCAGTACTTC
TRBD1 | NA | TRBJ2-2 | TRBV24-1 | CATSEGQGNTGELFF | TGTGCCACCAGTGAGGGACAGGGCAACACCGGGGAGCTGTTTTTT
NA | once | TRBJ2-5 | TRBV4-1 | CASSQSWGETQYF | TGCGCCAGCAGCCAATCATGGGGGGAGACCCAGTACTTC
NA | many | TRBJ2-7 | TRBV18 | CASSRQGWDEQYF | TGTGCCAGCTCACGGCAGGGTTGGGACGAGCAGTACTTC
TRBD2 | few | TRBJ2-7 | TRBV11-2 | CASSLEAGGHYEQYF | TGTGCCAGCAGCTTAGAGGCGGGAGGGCACTACGAGCAGTACTTC
NA | many | TRBJ1-5 | TRBV19 | CASSIWGQSNQPQHF | TGTGCCAGTAGTATATGGGGGCAGAGCAATCAGCCCCAGCATTTT
NA | many | TRBJ1-2 | TRBV12-3/TRBV12-4 | CASSSDSFYGYTF | TGTGCCAGCAGTTCCGACAGCTTCTATGGCTACACCTTC
NA | many | TRBJ1-2 | TRBV2 | CASSESIATYYGYTF | TGTGCCAGCAGTGAATCCATTGCGACCTACTATGGCTACACCTTC
TRBD1 | few | TRBJ1-6 | TRBV7-6 | CASSSNRGSSPLHF | TGTGCCAGCAGCTCTAACAGGGGAAGCTCACCCCTCCACTTT
NA | few | TRBJ2-3 | TRBV18 | CASSSGQSRTDTQYF | TGTGCCAGCTCATCGGGACAATCGCGCACAGATACGCAGTATTTT
NA | NA | TRBJ1-6 | TRBV6-5 | CASSYSGIRGSPLHF | TGTGCCAGCAGTTACTCGGGAATCCGCGGCTCACCCCTCCACTTT
NA | many | TRBJ1-5 | TRBV28 | CASRDTGNQPQHF | TGTGCCAGCAGGGATACCGGGAATCAGCCCCAGCATTTT
TRBD2 | many | TRBJ2-5 | TRBV12-5 | CASGLDPLAGSGTQYF | TGTGCTAGTGGTTTGGATCCCCTAGCGGGGTCCGGGACCCAGTACTTC
NA | many | TRBJ2-1 | TRBV7-3 | CASSPHQAGLLSGEQFF | TGTGCCAGCAGCCCCCATCAGGCAGGGCTCCTTTCGGGTGAGCAGTTCTTC
TRBD2 | NA | TRBJ2-5 | TRBV11-2 | CASSPTLLAGGPGETQYF | TGTGCCAGCAGCCCGACCTTACTAGCGGGAGGGCCCGGTGAGACCCAGTACTTC
NA | many | TRBJ1-1 | TRBV27 | CASSQPGLRNTEAFF | TGTGCCAGCAGTCAGCCGGGACTTCGGAACACTGAAGCTTTCTTT
TRBD2 | NA | TRBJ2-5 | TRBV7-9 | CASSSGTSFGETQYF | TGTGCCAGCAGCTCCGGGACTAGCTTTGGGGAGACCCAGTACTTC
NA | many | TRBJ2-7 | TRBV10-3 | CAISNAAYEQYF | TGTGCCATCTCGAACGCTGCCTACGAGCAGTACTTC
TRBD2 | many | TRBJ2-1 | TRBV30 | CAWSVGLAGNEQFF | TGTGCCTGGAGTGTCGGACTAGCGGGAAATGAGCAGTTCTTC
NA | few | TRBJ2-5 | TRBV7-9 | CASSVTFGMGETQYF | TGTGCCAGCAGTGTCACTTTTGGGATGGGAGAGACCCAGTACTTC
TRBD1 | few | TRBJ2-1 | TRBV25-1 | CASSARTGGQFF | TGTGCCAGCAGTGCCCGGACAGGGGGCCAGTTCTTC
TRBD2 | NA | TRBJ2-1 | TRBV7-6 | CASSFSGTAYNEQFF | TGTGCCAGCAGCTTTAGCGGGACCGCCTACAATGAGCAGTTCTTC
TRBD1 | many | TRBJ1-1 | TRBV2 | CASRDGTGAENTEAFF | TGTGCCAGCAGAGATGGGACAGGGGCAGAGAACACTGAAGCTTTCTTT
TRBD2 | many | TRBJ2-7 | TRBV7-2 | CASSRRRERLGEQYF | TGTGCCAGCAGCCGTCGGCGGGAGAGACTCGGCGAGCAGTACTTC
TRBD1 | many | TRBJ1-2 | TRBV20-1 | CSARADRAYGYTF | TGCAGTGCTAGAGCTGACAGGGCCTATGGCTACACCTTC
NA | NA | TRBJ2-1 | TRBV24-1 | CATSDLNRRNEQFF | TGTGCCACCAGTGATTTGAACCGCCGTAATGAGCAGTTCTTC
NA | NA | TRBJ1-4 | TRBV25-1 | CASSPSCAGEGEKLFF | TGTGCCAGCAGTCCATCTTGTGCAGGGGAAGGTGAAAAACTGTTTTTT
NA | NA | TRBJ2-5 | TRBV20-1 | CSARAAYTGKRRETQYF | TGCAGTGCTAGGGCAGCATATACGGGGAAAAGGCGAGAGACCCAGTACTTC
NA | NA | TRBJ2-1 | TRBV20-1 | CAELGSSYNEQFF | TGCGCCGAGTTGGGAAGCTCCTACAATGAGCAGTTCTTC